Sequencing of this T cell receptor beta chain was carried out in a study of T-cell memory formation after mild COVID-19. TCRdb called the 5' RACE reads again in MiXCR, with one record for every CDR3 protein. The sample yields hundreds of thousands of distinct CDR3 sequences, more than 20% seen once. This clonotype was seen more than once but under ten times. The V end was cut by 1 base, the J end by 7 bases, with 15 bases between. Per germline, CDR1 SGHRS and CDR2 YFSETQ. The CDR3 has 14 residues. This clonotype originated in an adult woman who had mild COVID-19 (a few samples of this study predate the infection). Cell type and time point are not known. What was sequenced was PBMCs or a T cell subset sorted from them (not recorded which). This chain joins TRBV5-1 and TRBJ2-7; D may be TRBD1 (5 bases). In DNA form, the CDR3 reads TGCGCCAGCAGCTTGAACCGGCAGGGCACGGAGCAGTACTTC. This sequence encodes CASSLNRQGTEQYF.